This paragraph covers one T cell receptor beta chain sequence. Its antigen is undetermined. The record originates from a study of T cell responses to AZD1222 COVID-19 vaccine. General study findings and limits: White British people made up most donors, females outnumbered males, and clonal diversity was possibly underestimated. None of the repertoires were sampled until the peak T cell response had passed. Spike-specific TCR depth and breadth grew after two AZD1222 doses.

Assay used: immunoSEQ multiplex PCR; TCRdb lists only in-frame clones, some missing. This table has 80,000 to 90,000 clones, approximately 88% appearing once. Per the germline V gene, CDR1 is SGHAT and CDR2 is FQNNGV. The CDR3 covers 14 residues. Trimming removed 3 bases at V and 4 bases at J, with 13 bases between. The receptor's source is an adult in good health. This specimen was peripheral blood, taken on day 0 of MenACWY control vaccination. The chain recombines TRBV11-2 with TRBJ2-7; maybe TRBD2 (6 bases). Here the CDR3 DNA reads TGTGCCAGCAGCTTTTCTACGGGGGAATACGAGCAGTACTTC. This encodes CASSFSTGEYEQYF.